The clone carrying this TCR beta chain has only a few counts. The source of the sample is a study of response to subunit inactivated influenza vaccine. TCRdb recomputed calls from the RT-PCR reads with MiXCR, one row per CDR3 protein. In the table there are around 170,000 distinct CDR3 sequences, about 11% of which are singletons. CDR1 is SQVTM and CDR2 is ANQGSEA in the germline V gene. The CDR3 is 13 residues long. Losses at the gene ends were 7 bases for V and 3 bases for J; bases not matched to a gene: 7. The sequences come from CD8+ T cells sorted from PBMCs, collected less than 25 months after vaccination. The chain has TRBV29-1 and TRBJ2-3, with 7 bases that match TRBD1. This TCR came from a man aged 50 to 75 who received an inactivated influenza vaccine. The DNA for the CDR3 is TGCAGCGACTACGACAGGGAGACAGATACGCAGTATTTT. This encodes CSDYDRETDTQYF.